Listed below are T cell receptor beta chains from one sample, sequenced in a study of blood T cell repertoires in COVID-19. Clones were read by immunoSEQ multiplex PCR, and TCRdb kept only the in-frame ones, dropping some. The table records fewer than 110,000 clones, roughly 84% of them present only once. The sample was peripheral blood. The receptors were sampled from a human donor in a cohort sampled during active COVID-19. Both conserved end residues are part of each CDR3.

v_call,j_call,cdr3_aa
TRBV7-2,TRBJ1-1,CASSFLNTEAFF
TRBV30,TRBJ1-1,CARGTGLNTEAFF
TRBV6-5,TRBJ2-7,CASSYSWTGYSYEQYF
TRBV18,TRBJ1-1,CASSPGAIGTEAFF
TRBV28,TRBJ1-5,CASRRRTGGYSNQPQHF
TRBV29-1,TRBJ1-4,CSVGGVSNEKLFF
TRBV5-1,TRBJ1-6,CASSLETGNSPLHF
TRBV7-6,TRBJ1-1,CASSSHMNTEAFF
TRBV19,TRBJ2-1,CASSMQGLGYNEQFF
TRBV24-1,TRBJ1-1,CATSEGQREAFF
TRBV11-2,TRBJ2-1,CASSLDGIYNEQFF
TRBV27,TRBJ2-7,CASNPGVSFHEQYF
TRBV27,TRBJ2-5,CASSLGATGTSWATQYF
TRBV12-3/TRBV12-4,TRBJ2-3,CASSLRTDTQYF
TRBV28,TRBJ1-5,CASIPGQGNQPQHF
TRBV18,TRBJ2-1,CASSSGTSGSYNEQFF
TRBV6-2/TRBV6-3,TRBJ2-3,CASSPEGRFGADTQYF
TRBV27,TRBJ2-1,CASSFRHLAGESNEQFF
TRBV11-1,TRBJ1-1,CASSPDRVGEAFF
TRBV5-1,TRBJ2-1,CASSEPGGTSGQGEQFF
TRBV12-3/TRBV12-4,TRBJ2-3,CASREGAPDTQYF
TRBV2,TRBJ1-1,CASSKSPGMNTEAFF
TRBV3-1/TRBV3-2,TRBJ2-2,CASSQLGTSRAGELFF
TRBV4-3,TRBJ2-7,CASSLTSGASYEQYF
TRBV18,TRBJ2-3,CASSPPASGLTDTQYF
TRBV28,TRBJ1-6,CASSEGTGSLQPLHF
TRBV7-9,TRBJ2-1,CASSTHRIRQFF
TRBV30,TRBJ2-5,CAWSVRLAGGETQYF
TRBV29-1,TRBJ2-5,CSAEGPAGGLRETQYF
TRBV5-4,TRBJ2-1,CASSLAGNRRGYNEQFF
TRBV6-6,TRBJ2-7,CASSYPKGQRSYEQYF
TRBV7-9,TRBJ1-6,CASSPQGPSYNSPLHF
TRBV29-1,TRBJ2-2,CSVRAGNTGELFF
TRBV7-2,TRBJ2-3,CASSLPRSTDTQYF
TRBV2,TRBJ2-3,CASSEGGAGPDTQYF
TRBV18,TRBJ2-4,CASSPRGTGNVGFKNIQYF
TRBV5-8,TRBJ2-3,CASSVGLAGGTSTDTQYF
TRBV10-1,TRBJ2-3,CASSESTRLVCTDTQYF
TRBV18,TRBJ2-5,CASSQGQGVGETQYF
TRBV5-5,TRBJ1-3,CASSLGTADSGNTIYF
TRBV7-2,TRBJ2-1,CASSAGLARSNEQFF
TRBV9,TRBJ1-1,CASSVGSGNTEAFF
TRBV12-5,TRBJ1-3,CASGSTGNTIYF
TRBV5-1,TRBJ2-2,CASRGLAGVYTGELFF
TRBV10-3,TRBJ1-2,CAISESEGASLRGYTF
TRBV5-6,TRBJ1-5,CASSLGDRAAQPQHF
TRBV6-2/TRBV6-3,TRBJ1-5,CASSDRVNQPQHF
TRBV9,TRBJ1-1,CASSILQGTEAFF
TRBV21-1,TRBJ2-1,CASSVIPSYNEQFF
TRBV5-1,TRBJ2-3,CASSLNGISTDTQYF
TRBV5-6,TRBJ2-3,CASSDSRLAGTTSTDTQYF
TRBV6-1,TRBJ2-2,CASSAISGAYGGELFF
TRBV5-1,TRBJ2-1,CASSLSGQGYNEQFF